The T cell receptor (beta chain) described here comes from a study of blood T cell repertoires in COVID-19. Study as a whole: Acute and convalescent COVID-19 samples came from the United States, Italy and Spain. Nucleic acid was either cDNA or gDNA, and it came from T cells, B-cell-depleted T cells, or PBMCs.

Germline lookup yields CDR1 SEHNR and CDR2 FQNEAQ (reference sequence). The CDR3 covers 15 residues. Between the trimmed V and J ends, which lost 1 base and 3 bases, there was a span of 9 bases. Source study methods: Amplified reference gene primers provided the basis for estimating nucleated cell counts. The protocol was immunoSEQ multiplex PCR, while the TCRdb copy is restricted to in-frame clones and leaves out a portion. The DNA was the basis for D and trimming; V, J and clone size are from that table. The data show about 190,000 clones, with about 77% seen just once and around 2.8% held by the top ten.

This rearrangement joins TRBV7-9 to TRBJ2-2; unclear D gene. This receptor was obtained from an elderly woman with active or convalescent COVID-19. Material: peripheral blood. The CDR3 nucleotides are TGTGCCAGCAGCTTAGGGAGCGTTGACACCGGGGAGCTGTTTTTT. This translates into CASSLGSVDTGELFF.